This TCR beta chain was found in a study of T cell responses to AZD1222 COVID-19 vaccine (dated by TCRdb to the early 2020s). About the investigation overall: A total of 230 to 250 trial participants underwent TCR sequencing, of whom about 210 received two doses of AZD1222 and approximately 25 received two doses of the MenACWY control vaccine. Enrollment into the trials was organized by age into subgroups of 18-55, 56-69 and 70-plus years, and those subgroups contained approximately 160, 26 and 62 TCR-sequenced participants, respectively.

Results the study describes overall, beyond this receptor: Participants were mostly white British, with more females than males. The authors suggested clonal diversity may have been underestimated. In the small 56-69-year group, the increase in depth fell short of significance, most likely because of low power. Conclusions about previously exposed vaccinees are limited because only a handful of AZD1222 recipients were SARS-CoV-2 seropositive at baseline. After two AZD1222 doses, spike-specific TCR breadth and depth were significantly higher than at day 0 and than in MenACWY recipients. Epitopes outside the regions mutated in the B.1.351 and B.1.1.7 variants were reportedly recognized by nearly half of the unique spike-specific TCRs. The vaccine-associated CD4 TCRs covered the entire spike protein, and the dominant responses fell in regions 160-218 and 743-854. Because no samples from the day 14 peak response were available, repertoires could be characterized only after the peak T cell response.

Taken from cysteine to phenylalanine, the CDR3 has 14 residues. The read is trimmed to its CDR3 DNA, 42 bases read in frame from base 1. V was cut back by 3 bases and J by 3 bases, leaving a gap of 6 bases between them. CDR1 and CDR2 (MNHEY, SMNVEV) derive from the germline V gene (reference sequence). The CDR3 regions of human TCRbeta chains were analyzed by immunosequencing. For the original study's pipeline: TCRs in the repertoires were compared against a reference library of SARS-CoV-2-specific TCRs that had been generated with the MIRA antigen-specificity platform. Breadth was defined as the fraction of unique TCRs that were SARS-CoV-2-associated. Depth was defined as the fraction of total T cells that were SARS-CoV-2-associated. Using the MIRA data, each spike-specific TCR was assigned both to the spike region to which the TCR was reactive and to a CD4 or CD8 class. Log10-transformed breadth and depth values were compared by one-way ANOVA with Sidak's multiple comparisons tests. The clones in this table, taken by TCRdb from immuneACCESS, are in-frame only. Not every clone is retained; where verified, under half of the shortfall comes from an unresolved V gene, and the cause of the rest is unknown. V, J and clone size derive from that table, while D and trimming were established from the DNA sequence. In all, the sample holds approximately 180,000 clones, and around 94% of those were seen once. The ten largest clones capture about 3.5% of the sample.

The time point tag for this specimen amounts to: about 28 days (+/-7) after the second vaccine dose. What this sample's treatment or condition label stands for: meningococcal conjugate vaccine given as trial control. Vaccinee samples were obtained from the UK trials COV001 and COV002, which included a single-blind randomized controlled phase 2/3 trial of AZD1222 (ChAdOx1 nCoV-19) in healthy adults. Trial participant PBMC samples were collected at day 0 and day 28 after the second dose for TCRbeta chain sequencing. Points on this clone: Its cognate antigen has yet to be identified. Base-call qualities are not available, and no considerably larger clone is one nucleotide away.

The clonotype was recovered from an adult who received the MenACWY meningococcal vaccine as a control. The V gene is TRBV27 and the J gene is TRBJ1-6; no D gene is confidently identified. Sample: peripheral blood, taken 28 days after the second dose of the MenACWY control vaccine. CDR3 region: CASSFRHYNSPLHF. The DNA reads TGTGCCAGCAGTTTCAGACACTATAATTCACCCCTCCACTTT.